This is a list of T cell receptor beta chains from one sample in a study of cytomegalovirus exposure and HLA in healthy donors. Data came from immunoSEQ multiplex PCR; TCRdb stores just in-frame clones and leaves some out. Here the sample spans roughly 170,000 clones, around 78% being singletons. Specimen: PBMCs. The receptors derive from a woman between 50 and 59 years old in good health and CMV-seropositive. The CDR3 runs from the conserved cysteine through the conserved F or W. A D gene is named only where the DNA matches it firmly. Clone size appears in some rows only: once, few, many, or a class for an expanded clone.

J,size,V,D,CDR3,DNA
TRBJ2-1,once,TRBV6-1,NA,CASSDIGSEQFF,TGTGCCAGCAGTGACATTGGGAGTGAGCAGTTCTTC
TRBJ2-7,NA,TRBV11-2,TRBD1,CASSRLGQVYEQYF,TGTGCCAGCAGCCGGCTAGGACAGGTCTACGAGCAGTACTTC
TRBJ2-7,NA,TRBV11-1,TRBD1,CASSSTGPPYEQYF,TGTGCCAGCAGCTCGACAGGGCCCCCCTACGAGCAGTACTTC
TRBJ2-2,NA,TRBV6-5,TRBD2,CASRSSGANTGELFF,TGTGCCAGCAGGAGTAGCGGGGCGAACACCGGGGAGCTGTTTTTT
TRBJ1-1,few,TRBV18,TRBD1,CASSVPGQILNTEAFF,TGTGCCAGCTCAGTCCCGGGACAGATCTTGAACACTGAAGCTTTCTTT
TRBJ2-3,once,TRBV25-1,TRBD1,CASSEWPSTGRDTDTQYF,TGTGCCAGCAGTGAATGGCCGTCGACAGGGCGAGACACAGATACGCAGTATTTT
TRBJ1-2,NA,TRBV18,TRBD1,CASSPPGQGARYTF,TGTGCCAGCTCACCACCGGGACAGGGCGCACGCTACACCTTC
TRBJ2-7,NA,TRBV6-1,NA,CASSELYNRYTTQYSYEQYF,TGTGCCAGCAGTGAACTTTATAATAGGTATACTACTCAGTACTCCTACGAGCAGTACTTC
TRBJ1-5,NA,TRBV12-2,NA,CASRWLRDRDSNQPQHF,TGTGCAAGTCGCTGGCTAAGGGACAGAGATAGCAATCAGCCCCAGCATTTT
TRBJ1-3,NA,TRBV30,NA,CAWSVTPGPSGNTIYF,TGTGCCTGGAGTGTAACCCCAGGGCCCTCTGGAAACACCATATATTTT
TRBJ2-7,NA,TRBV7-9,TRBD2,CASSLTLAINSYEQYF,TGTGCCAGCAGCTTAACACTAGCGATAAACTCCTACGAGCAGTACTTC
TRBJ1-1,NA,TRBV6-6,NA,CASSWEGEAFF,TGTGCCAGCAGTTGGGAGGGTGAAGCTTTCTTT
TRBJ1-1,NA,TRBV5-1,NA,CASRYIAGQSLTEAFF,TGCGCCAGCAGGTACATAGCGGGACAAAGCCTCACTGAAGCTTTCTTT
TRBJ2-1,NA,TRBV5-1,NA,CASSYGTPNNEQFF,TGCGCCAGCAGCTACGGGACTCCCAACAATGAGCAGTTCTTC
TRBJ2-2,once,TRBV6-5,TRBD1,CASSFDRGTGELFF,TGTGCCAGCAGTTTTGACAGGGGGACCGGGGAGCTGTTTTTT
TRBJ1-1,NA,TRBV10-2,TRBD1,CASSEHATGIGGNTEAFF,TGCGCCAGCAGTGAGCACGCGACAGGGATTGGGGGAAACACTGAAGCTTTCTTT
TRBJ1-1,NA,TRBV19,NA,CASSQGHLNTEAFF,TGTGCCAGTAGTCAAGGACACTTGAACACTGAAGCTTTCTTT
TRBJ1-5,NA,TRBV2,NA,CASKPTANQPQHF,TGTGCCAGCAAACCCACAGCCAATCAGCCCCAGCATTTT
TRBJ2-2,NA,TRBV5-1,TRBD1,CASSFGQDTGELFF,TGCGCCAGCAGCTTTGGACAGGACACCGGGGAGCTGTTTTTT
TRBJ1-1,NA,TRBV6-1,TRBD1,CASTPTGHGGAFF,TGTGCCAGCACCCCGACAGGGCACGGGGGAGCTTTCTTT
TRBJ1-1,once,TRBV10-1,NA,CASRGSIEGNTEAFF,TGCGCCAGCAGAGGCTCCATCGAGGGGAACACTGAAGCTTTCTTT
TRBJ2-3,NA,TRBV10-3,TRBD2,CAIRGAGGRDTQYF,TGTGCCATCAGAGGAGCGGGGGGCCGAGATACGCAGTATTTT
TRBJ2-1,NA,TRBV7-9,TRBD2,CASRHSGGALEQFF,TGTGCCAGCAGACATAGCGGGGGGGCGCTTGAGCAGTTCTTC
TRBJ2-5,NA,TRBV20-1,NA,CSAIQGETQYF,TGCAGTGCTATCCAGGGGGAGACCCAGTACTTC
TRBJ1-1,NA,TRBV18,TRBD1,CASSPPTGENTEAFF,TGTGCCAGCTCACCACCGACAGGGGAGAACACTGAAGCTTTCTTT
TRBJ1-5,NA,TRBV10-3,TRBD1,CAISSGQVGGIQPQHF,TGTGCCATCAGTTCGGGACAGGTGGGAGGGATTCAGCCCCAGCATTTT
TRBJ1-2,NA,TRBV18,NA,CASSPDRNYGYTF,TGTGCCAGCTCTCCCGACAGGAACTATGGCTACACCTTC
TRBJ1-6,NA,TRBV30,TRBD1,CAWIDRALYNSPLHF,TGTGCCTGGATCGACAGGGCACTATATAATTCACCCCTCCACTTT
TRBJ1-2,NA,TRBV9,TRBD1,CASSASRTGNYGYTF,TGTGCCAGCAGCGCTTCTCGGACAGGGAACTATGGCTACACCTTC
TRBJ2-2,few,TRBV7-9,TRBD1,CASRYRQGGDHTGELFF,TGTGCCAGCAGGTACAGACAGGGTGGTGACCACACCGGGGAGCTGTTTTTT
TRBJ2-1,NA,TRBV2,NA,CASGGLYNEQFF,TGTGCCAGCGGAGGACTGTACAATGAGCAGTTCTTC
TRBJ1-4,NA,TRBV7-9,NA,CSSSLNRFINEKLFF,TGTTCCAGCAGCTTGAACAGGTTCATTAATGAAAAACTGTTTTTT
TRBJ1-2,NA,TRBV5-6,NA,CASSLGTEGFGSGYGYTF,TGTGCCAGCAGCCTCGGGACGGAGGGTTTCGGCTCTGGCTATGGCTACACCTTC
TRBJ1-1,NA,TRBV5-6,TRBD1,CASSWGQGGTEAFF,TGTGCCAGCAGCTGGGGACAGGGGGGCACTGAAGCTTTCTTT
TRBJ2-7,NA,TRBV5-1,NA,CASSFDKYEQYF,TGCGCCAGCAGCTTTGACAAATACGAGCAGTACTTC
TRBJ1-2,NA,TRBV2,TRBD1,CASNRGRMEGYTF,TGTGCCAGTAACAGGGGGCGTATGGAGGGCTACACCTTC
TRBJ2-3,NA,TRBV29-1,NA,CSVGTLGTDTQYF,TGCAGCGTTGGAACGCTAGGCACAGATACGCAGTATTTT
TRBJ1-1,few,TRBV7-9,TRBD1,CASSPRTGGWDTEAFF,TGTGCCAGCAGCCCTCGGACAGGGGGCTGGGACACTGAAGCTTTCTTT
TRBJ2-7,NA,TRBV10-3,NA,CAISGATSSSYEQYF,TGTGCCATCAGTGGGGCAACCTCGAGCTCCTACGAGCAGTACTTC
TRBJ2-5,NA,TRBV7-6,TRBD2,CASSPRTSGGGETQYF,TGTGCCAGCAGCCCCCGGACTAGCGGGGGAGGGGAGACCCAGTACTTC
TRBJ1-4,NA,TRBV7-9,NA,CSSSSTTVPNEKLFF,TGTTCCAGCAGCTCCACGACAGTTCCTAATGAAAAACTGTTTTTT
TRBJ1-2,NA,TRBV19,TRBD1,CASRPQRSGTGINYGYTF,TGTGCCAGTAGACCACAACGGTCCGGGACAGGGATTAACTATGGCTACACCTTC
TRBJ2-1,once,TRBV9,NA,CASSPRLGSPYNEQFF,TGTGCCAGCAGCCCCAGACTTGGGAGCCCCTACAATGAGCAGTTCTTC